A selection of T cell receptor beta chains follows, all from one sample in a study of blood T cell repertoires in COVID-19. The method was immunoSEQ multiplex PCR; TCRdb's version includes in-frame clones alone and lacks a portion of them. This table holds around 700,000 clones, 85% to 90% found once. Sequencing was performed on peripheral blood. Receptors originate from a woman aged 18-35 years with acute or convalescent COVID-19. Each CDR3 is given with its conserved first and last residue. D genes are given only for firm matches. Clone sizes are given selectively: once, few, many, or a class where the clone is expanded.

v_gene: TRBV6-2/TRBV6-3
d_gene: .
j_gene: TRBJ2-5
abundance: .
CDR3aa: CASSYGGGQETQYF
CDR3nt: TGTGCCAGCAGTTACGGCGGCGGCCAAGAGACCCAGTACTTC

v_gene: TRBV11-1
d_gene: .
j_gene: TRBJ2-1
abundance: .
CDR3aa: CASGSGRQGDYNEQFF
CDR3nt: TGTGCCAGCGGCTCTGGGAGGCAGGGGGACTACAATGAGCAGTTCTTC

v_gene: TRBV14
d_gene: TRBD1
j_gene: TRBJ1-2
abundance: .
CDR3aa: CASRFRQGQDYGYTF
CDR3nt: TGTGCCAGCAGATTTAGACAGGGACAAGACTATGGCTACACCTTC

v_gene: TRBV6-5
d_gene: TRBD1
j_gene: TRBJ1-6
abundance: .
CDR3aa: CASGGDRVSPLHF
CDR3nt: TGTGCCAGCGGGGGGGACAGGGTTTCACCCCTCCACTTT

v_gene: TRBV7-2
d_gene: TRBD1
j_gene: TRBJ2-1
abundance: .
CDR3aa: CASSWDSNEQFF
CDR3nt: TGTGCCAGCAGCTGGGACAGCAATGAGCAGTTCTTC

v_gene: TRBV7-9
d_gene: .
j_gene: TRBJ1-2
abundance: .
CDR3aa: CASSLGDIAGYTF
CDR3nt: TGTGCCAGCAGCTTAGGGGACATTGCCGGCTACACCTTC

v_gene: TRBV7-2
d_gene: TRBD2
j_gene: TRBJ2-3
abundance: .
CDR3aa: CASSLGVRGGLGDTQYF
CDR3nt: TGTGCCAGCAGCTTAGGGGTGCGGGGGGGATTAGGAGATACGCAGTATTTT

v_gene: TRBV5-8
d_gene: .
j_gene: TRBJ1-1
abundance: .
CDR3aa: CASSFRGSQPIEAFF
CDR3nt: TGTGCCAGCAGCTTCCGGGGATCCCAGCCAATTGAAGCTTTCTTT

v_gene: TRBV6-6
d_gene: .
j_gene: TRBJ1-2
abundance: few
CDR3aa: CASSPRDGRVTYGYTF
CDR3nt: TGTGCCAGCAGCCCCCGTGACGGGAGGGTTACCTATGGCTACACCTTC

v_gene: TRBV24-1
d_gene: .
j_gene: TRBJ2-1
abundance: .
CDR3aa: CATSDQYNEQFF
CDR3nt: TGTGCCACCAGTGACCAATACAATGAGCAGTTCTTC

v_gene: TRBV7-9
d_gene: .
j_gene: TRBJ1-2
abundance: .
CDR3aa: CASTGGDYGYTF
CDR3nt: TGTGCCAGCACCGGGGGGGACTATGGCTACACCTTC

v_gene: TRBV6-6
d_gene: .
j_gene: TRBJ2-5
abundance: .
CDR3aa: CASSPRDFGTQYF
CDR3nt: TGTGCCAGCAGTCCGAGGGATTTCGGAACCCAGTACTTC

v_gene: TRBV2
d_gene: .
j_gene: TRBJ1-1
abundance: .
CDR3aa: CASGQNTEAFF
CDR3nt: TGTGCCAGCGGCCAGAACACTGAAGCTTTCTTT

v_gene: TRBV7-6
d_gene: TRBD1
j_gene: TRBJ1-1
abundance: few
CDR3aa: CASSLRQGGMNTEAFF
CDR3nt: TGTGCCAGCAGCCTTAGACAGGGGGGGATGAACACTGAAGCTTTCTTT

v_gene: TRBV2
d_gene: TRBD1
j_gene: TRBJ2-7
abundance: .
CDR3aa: CASRVRDRTYEQYF
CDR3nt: TGTGCCAGCAGGGTGCGGGACAGGACCTACGAGCAGTACTTC

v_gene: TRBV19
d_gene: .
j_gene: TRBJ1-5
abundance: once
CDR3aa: CASSPPRSSNQPQHF
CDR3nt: TGTGCCAGTAGTCCCCCGAGGTCTTCCAATCAGCCCCAGCATTTT

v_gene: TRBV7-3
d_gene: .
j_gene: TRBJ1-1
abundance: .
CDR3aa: CASRGEGEAFF
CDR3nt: TGTGCCAGCAGAGGGGAGGGTGAAGCTTTCTTT

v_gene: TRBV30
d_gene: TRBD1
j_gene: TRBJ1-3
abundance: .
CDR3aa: CAWSGQGDTIYF
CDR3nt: TGTGCCTGGAGTGGGCAGGGGGACACCATATATTTT

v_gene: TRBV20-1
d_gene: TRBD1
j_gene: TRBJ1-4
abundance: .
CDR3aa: CSASQTGTGLEKLFF
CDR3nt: TGCAGTGCTAGTCAAACCGGGACAGGGCTTGAAAAACTGTTTTTT

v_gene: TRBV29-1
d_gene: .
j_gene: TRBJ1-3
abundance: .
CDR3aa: CSVEDLGGSSGNTIYF
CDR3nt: TGCAGCGTTGAAGATCTTGGCGGTAGCTCTGGAAACACCATATATTTT

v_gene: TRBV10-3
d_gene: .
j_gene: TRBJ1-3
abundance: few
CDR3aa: CAISERGDTIYF
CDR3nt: TGTGCCATCAGTGAGAGAGGAGACACCATATATTTT

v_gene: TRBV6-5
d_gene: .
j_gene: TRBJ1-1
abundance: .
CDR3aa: CASSYPGQNTEAFF
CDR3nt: TGTGCCAGCAGTTACCCCGGACAGAACACTGAAGCTTTCTTT

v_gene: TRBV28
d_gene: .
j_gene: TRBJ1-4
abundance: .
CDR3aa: CASSLPTASNEKLFF
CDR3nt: TGTGCCAGCAGTTTACCGACAGCATCAAATGAAAAACTGTTTTTT

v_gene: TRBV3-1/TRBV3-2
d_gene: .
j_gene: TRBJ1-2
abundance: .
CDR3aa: CASSQPAQGSRGYTF
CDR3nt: TGTGCCAGCAGCCAGCCTGCGCAGGGGTCACGTGGCTACACCTTC

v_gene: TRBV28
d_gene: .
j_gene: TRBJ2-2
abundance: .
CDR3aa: CASGGKGWTGELFF
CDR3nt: TGTGCCAGCGGCGGGAAGGGATGGACCGGGGAGCTGTTTTTT

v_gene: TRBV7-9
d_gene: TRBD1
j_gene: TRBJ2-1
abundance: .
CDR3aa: CASRARGLGYNEQFF
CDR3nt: TGTGCCAGCAGAGCTAGGGGGCTTGGCTACAATGAGCAGTTCTTC

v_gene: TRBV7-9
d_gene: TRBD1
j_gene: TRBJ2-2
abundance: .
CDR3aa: CASSYRQGALNTGELFF
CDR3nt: TGTGCCAGCAGCTACCGACAGGGGGCGCTGAACACCGGGGAGCTGTTTTTT

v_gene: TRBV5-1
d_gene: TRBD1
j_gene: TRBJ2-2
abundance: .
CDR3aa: CASRDHRGTGELFF
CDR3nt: TGCGCCAGCAGGGACCACAGGGGAACCGGGGAGCTGTTTTTT

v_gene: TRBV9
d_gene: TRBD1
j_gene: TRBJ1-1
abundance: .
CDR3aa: CASSGLTGVSTEAFF
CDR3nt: TGTGCCAGCAGCGGATTGACAGGGGTGAGCACTGAAGCTTTCTTT

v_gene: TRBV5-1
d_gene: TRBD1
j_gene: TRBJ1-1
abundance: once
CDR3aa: CASSLGQGGTEAFF
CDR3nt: TGCGCCAGCAGCCTCGGACAGGGAGGAACTGAAGCTTTCTTT

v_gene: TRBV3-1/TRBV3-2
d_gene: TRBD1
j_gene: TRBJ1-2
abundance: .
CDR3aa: CASSQANRGGYTF
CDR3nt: TGTGCCAGCAGCCAAGCGAACAGGGGGGGCTACACCTTC

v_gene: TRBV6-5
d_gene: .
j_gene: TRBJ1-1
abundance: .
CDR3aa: CASSYGTFQNTEAFF
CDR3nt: TGTGCCAGCAGTTACGGTACATTCCAGAACACTGAAGCTTTCTTT

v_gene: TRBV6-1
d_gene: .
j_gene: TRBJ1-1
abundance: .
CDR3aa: CASSETSGWTEAFF
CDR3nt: TGTGCCAGCAGTGAGACGAGCGGGTGGACTGAAGCTTTCTTT

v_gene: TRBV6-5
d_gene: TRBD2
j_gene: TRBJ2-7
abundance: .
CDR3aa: CASRSLAGGPSEQYF
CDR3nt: TGTGCCAGCAGGTCACTAGCGGGGGGACCGAGCGAGCAGTACTTC

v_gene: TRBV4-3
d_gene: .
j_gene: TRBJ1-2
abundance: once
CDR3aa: CASRGAGYGYTF
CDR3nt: TGCGCCAGCAGGGGTGCAGGGTATGGCTACACCTTC

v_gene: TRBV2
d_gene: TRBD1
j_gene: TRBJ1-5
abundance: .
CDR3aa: CASSDRDRVNQPQHF
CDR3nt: TGTGCCAGCAGCGACCGGGACAGGGTTAATCAGCCCCAGCATTTT

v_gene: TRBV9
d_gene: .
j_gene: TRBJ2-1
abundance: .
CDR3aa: CASSVGPYNEQFF
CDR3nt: TGTGCCAGCAGCGTAGGGCCTTACAATGAGCAGTTCTTC

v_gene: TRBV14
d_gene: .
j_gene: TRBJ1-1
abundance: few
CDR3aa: CASRLRGWTEAFF
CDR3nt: TGTGCCAGCAGATTACGGGGTTGGACTGAAGCTTTCTTT

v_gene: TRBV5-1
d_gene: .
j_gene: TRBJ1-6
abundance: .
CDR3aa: CASSLGEAYNSPLHF
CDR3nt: TGCGCCAGCAGCTTAGGGGAAGCCTATAATTCACCCCTCCACTTT

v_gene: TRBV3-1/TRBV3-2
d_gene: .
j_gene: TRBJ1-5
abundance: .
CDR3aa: CASGLMDSNQPQHF
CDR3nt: TGTGCCAGCGGGCTTATGGATAGCAATCAGCCCCAGCATTTT

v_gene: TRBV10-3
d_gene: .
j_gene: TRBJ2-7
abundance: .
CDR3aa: CAISAVEGLVSYEQYF
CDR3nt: TGTGCCATCAGTGCCGTGGAGGGCCTAGTGTCCTACGAGCAGTACTTC

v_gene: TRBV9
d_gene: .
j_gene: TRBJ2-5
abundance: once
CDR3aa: CASSGLGETQYF
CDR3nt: TGTGCCAGCAGCGGACTTGGGGAGACCCAGTACTTC

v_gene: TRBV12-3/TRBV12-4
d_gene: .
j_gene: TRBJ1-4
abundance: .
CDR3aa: CASSPRYREKLFF
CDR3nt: TGTGCCAGCAGTCCCCGATACAGGGAAAAACTGTTTTTT

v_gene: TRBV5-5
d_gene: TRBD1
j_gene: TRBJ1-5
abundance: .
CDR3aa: CASSLEGGRKPQHF
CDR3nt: TGTGCCAGCAGCTTGGAAGGGGGCAGGAAGCCCCAGCATTTT

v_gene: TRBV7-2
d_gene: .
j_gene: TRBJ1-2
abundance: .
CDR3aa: CASSASGMNYGYTF
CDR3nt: TGTGCCAGCAGCGCCTCGGGGATGAACTATGGCTACACCTTC

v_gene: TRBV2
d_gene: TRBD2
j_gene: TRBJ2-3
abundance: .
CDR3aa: CARTSGEFSTDTQYF
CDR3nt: TGTGCCAGGACTAGCGGAGAATTTAGCACAGATACGCAGTATTTT

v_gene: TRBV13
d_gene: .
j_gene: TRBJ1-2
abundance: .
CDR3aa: CASSSRGTPLGYTF
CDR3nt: TGTGCCAGCAGCTCACGAGGCACCCCGCTCGGCTACACCTTC

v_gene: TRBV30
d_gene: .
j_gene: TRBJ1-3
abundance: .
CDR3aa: CAWSTGIPNTIYF
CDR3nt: TGTGCCTGGAGTACGGGTATACCGAACACCATATATTTT

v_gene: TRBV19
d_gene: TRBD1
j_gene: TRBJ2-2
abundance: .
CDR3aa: CASETLQGEAGELFF
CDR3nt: TGTGCCAGTGAAACTCTACAGGGGGAGGCCGGGGAGCTGTTTTTT

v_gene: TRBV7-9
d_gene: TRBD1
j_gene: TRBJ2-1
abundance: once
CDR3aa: CASSLFGQGAFNEQFF
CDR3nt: TGTGCCAGCAGCTTATTTGGGCAGGGGGCTTTCAATGAGCAGTTCTTC

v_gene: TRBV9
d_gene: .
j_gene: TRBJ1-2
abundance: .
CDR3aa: CASSPGGMAASYYGYTF
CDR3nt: TGTGCCAGCAGCCCGGGAGGAATGGCAGCCTCCTACTATGGCTACACCTTC

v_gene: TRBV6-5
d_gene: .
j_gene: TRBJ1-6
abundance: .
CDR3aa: CASSYSNGYNSPLHF
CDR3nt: TGTGCCAGCAGTTACTCGAACGGCTATAATTCACCCCTCCACTTT

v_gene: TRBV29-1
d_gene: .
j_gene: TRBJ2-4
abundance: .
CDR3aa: CSASPLQDIQYF
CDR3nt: TGCAGCGCTAGCCCCCTCCAAGACATTCAGTACTTC

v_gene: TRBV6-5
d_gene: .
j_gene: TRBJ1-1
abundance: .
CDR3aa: CASSYSAFQGYTEAFF
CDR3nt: TGTGCCAGCAGTTACTCCGCCTTCCAGGGTTACACTGAAGCTTTCTTT

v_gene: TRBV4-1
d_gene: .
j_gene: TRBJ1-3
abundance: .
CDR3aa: CASSQLQGSGNTIYF
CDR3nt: TGCGCCAGCAGCCAACTACAGGGTTCTGGAAACACCATATATTTT

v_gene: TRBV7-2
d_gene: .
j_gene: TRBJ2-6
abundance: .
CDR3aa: CASTRTASSGANVLTF
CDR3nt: TGTGCCAGCACCCGGACAGCTAGCTCTGGGGCCAACGTCCTGACTTTC